The following is a TCR beta chain sequence with its context. The data stem from a study of cytomegalovirus exposure and HLA in healthy donors. Primers: 60 Vbeta forward and 13 Jbeta reverse. Sequencing was performed with immunoSEQ multiplex PCR; in TCRdb, only in-frame clones are kept and a portion is missing. The specimen's table records about 70,000 clones. CDR3 size: 14 residues. Germline V gene data show CDR1 as SNHLY and CDR2 as FYNNEI. The V and J ends lost 1 base and 7 bases respectively, with 13 bases between them. This receptor was taken from a female donor in good health and CMV-seropositive. What was sequenced was PBMCs. The chain carries TRBV2 and TRBJ1-2; maybe TRBD1 (6 bases). The CDR3 here is CASSEGGPRGGYTF. The CDR3 DNA follows: TGTGCCAGCAGTGAAGGGGGGCCTAGAGGTGGCTACACCTTC.